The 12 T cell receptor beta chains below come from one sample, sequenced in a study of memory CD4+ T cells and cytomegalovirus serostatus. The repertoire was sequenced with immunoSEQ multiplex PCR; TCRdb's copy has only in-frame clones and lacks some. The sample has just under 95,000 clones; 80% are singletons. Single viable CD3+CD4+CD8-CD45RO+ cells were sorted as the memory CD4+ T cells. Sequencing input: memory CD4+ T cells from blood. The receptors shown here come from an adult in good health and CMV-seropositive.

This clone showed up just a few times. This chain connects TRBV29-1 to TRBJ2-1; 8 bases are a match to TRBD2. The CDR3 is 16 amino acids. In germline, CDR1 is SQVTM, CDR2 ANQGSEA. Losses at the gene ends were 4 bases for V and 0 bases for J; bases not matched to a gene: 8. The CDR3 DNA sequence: TGCAGCGTTGGATACGGTGGGACTAGCTCCTACAATGAGCAGTTCTTC. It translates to CSVGYGGTSSYNEQFF.

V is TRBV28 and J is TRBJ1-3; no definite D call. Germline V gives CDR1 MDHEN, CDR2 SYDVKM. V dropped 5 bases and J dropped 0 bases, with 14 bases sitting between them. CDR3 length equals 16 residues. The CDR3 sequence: CASSLDTFSSGNTIYF. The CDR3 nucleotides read TGTGCCAGCAGTCTCGATACCTTCAGCTCTGGAAACACCATATATTTT.

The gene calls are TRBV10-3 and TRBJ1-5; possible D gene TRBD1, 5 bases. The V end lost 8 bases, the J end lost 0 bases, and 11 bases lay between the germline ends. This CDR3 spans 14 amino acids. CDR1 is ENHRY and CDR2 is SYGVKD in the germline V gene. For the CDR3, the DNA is TGTGCCATCGCAGGGTTCCATAGCAATCAGCCCCAGCATTTT. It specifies CAIAGFHSNQPQHF.

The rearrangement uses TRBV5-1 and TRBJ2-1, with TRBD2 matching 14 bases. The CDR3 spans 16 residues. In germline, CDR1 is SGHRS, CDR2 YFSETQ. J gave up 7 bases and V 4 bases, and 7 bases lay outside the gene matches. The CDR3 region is CASSQTGTSGSNEQFF. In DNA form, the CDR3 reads TGCGCCAGCAGCCAGACCGGGACTAGCGGGAGTAATGAGCAGTTCTTC. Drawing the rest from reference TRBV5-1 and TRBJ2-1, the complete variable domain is KAGVTQTPRYLIKTRGQQVTLSCSPISGHRSVSWYQQTPGQGLQFLFEYFSETQRNKGNFPGRFSGRQFSNSRSEMNVSTLELGDSALYLCASSQTGTSGSNEQFFGPGTRLTVL.

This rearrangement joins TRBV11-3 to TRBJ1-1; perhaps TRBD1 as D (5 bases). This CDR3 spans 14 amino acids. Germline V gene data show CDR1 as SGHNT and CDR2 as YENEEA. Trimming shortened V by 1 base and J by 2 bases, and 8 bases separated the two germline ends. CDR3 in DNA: TGTGCCAGCAGCTTAGGAGGGGATAACACTGAAGCTTTCTTT. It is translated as CASSLGGDNTEAFF.

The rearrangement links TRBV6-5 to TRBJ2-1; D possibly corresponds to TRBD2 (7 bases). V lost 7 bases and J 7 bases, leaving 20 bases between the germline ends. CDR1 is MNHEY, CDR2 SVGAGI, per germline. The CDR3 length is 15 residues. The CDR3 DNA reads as TGTGCCAGCATGTTGGAGGGAGGGGGGTGGAATGAGCAGTTCTTC. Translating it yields CASMLEGGGWNEQFF.

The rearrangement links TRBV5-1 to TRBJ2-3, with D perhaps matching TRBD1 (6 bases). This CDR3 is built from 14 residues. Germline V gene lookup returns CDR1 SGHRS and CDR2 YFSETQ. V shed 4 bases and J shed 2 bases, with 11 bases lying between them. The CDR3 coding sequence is TGCGCCAGCAGCCCGGACAGTAACACAGATACGCAGTATTTT. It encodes CASSPDSNTDTQYF.

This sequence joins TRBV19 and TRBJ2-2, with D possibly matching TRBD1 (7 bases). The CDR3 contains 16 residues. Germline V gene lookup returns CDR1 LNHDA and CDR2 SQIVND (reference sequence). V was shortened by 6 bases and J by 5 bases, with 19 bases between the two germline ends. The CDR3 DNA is TGTGCCAGTAGGGGGGGTTTGGGACAGCGGACCGGGGAGCTGTTTTTT. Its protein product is CASRGGLGQRTGELFF.

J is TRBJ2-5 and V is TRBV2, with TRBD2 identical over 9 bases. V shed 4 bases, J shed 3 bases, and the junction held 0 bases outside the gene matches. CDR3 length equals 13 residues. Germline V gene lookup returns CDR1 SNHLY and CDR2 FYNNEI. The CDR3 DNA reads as TGTGCCAGCAGTGGACTAGCGGAAGAGACCCAGTACTTC. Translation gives CASSGLAEETQYF.

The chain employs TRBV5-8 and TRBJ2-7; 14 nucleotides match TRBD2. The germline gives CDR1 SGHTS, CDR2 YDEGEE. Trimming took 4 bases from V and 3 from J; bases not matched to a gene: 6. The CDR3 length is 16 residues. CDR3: CASSLKGLAGVYEQYF. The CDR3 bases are TGTGCCAGCAGCCTAAAGGGACTAGCGGGAGTCTACGAGCAGTACTTC. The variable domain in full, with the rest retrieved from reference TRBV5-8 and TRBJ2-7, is EAGVTQSPTHLIKTRGQQATLRCSPISGHTSVYWYQQALGLGLQFLLWYDEGEERNRGNFPPRFSGRQFPNYSSELNVNALELEDSALYLCASSLKGLAGVYEQYFGPGTRLTVT.

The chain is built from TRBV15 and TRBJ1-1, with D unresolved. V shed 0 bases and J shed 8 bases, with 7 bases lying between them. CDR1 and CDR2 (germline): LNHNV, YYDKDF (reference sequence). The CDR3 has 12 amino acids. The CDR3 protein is CATSRDESEAFF. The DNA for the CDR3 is TGTGCCACCAGCAGAGATGAGTCCGAAGCTTTCTTT.

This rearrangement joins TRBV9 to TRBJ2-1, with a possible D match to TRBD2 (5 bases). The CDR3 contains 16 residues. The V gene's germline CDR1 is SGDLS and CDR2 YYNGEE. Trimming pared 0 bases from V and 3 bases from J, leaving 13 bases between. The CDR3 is CASSVASLEGYNEQFF. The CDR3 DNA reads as TGTGCCAGCAGCGTAGCGTCCCTTGAGGGCTACAATGAGCAGTTCTTC.